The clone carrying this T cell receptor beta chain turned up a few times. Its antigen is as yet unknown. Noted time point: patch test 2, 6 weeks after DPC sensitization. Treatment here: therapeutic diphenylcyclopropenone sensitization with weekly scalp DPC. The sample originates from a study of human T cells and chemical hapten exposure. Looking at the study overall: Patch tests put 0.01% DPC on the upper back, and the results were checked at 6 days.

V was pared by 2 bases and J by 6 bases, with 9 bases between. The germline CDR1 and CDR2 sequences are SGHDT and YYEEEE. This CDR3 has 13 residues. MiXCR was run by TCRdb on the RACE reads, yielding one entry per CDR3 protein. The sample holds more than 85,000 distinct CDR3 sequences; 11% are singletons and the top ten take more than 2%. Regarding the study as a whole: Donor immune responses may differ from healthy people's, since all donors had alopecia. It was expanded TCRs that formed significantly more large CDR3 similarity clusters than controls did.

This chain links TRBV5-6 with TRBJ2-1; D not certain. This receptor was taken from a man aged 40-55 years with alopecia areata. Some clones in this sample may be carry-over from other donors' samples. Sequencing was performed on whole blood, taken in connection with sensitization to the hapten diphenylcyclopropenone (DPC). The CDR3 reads CASSLEPRNEQFF. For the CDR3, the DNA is TGTGCCAGCAGCTTAGAGCCTCGCAATGAGCAGTTCTTC. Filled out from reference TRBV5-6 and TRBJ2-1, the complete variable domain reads DAGVTQSPTHLIKTRGQQVTLRCSPKSGHDTVSWYQQALGQGPQFIFQYYEEEERQRGNFPDRFSGHQFPNYSSELNVNALLLGDSALYLCASSLEPRNEQFFGPGTRLTVL.